The TCR beta chain under discussion was sequenced for a study of cytomegalovirus exposure and HLA in healthy donors. V shed 5 bases and J shed 4 bases, with 6 bases lying between them. Germline CDR1 MNHEY, CDR2 SVGAGI. This CDR3 is 12 amino acids long. As regards this clone: Its antigen is not identified.

The PCR employed 60 Vbeta primers together with 13 Jbeta primers. Assay: immunoSEQ multiplex PCR; the TCRdb copy retains only in-frame clones and omits some. The table records under 200,000 clones, approximately 90% of them present only once. Study-level points and caveats: Researchers reported in a later analysis that common viral pathogens appeared linked to several top clusters. Researchers left out some V segments, among them TRBV6-2 and TRBV6-3, as indistinguishable.

Material: PBMCs. The receptor was derived from a boy aged 2 to 10 in good health and CMV-seronegative. The chain carries TRBV6-5 and TRBJ2-1, with D tentatively TRBD1 (5 bases). The chain's CDR3 is CASSRQYNEQFF. The CDR3 nucleotides read TGTGCCAGCAGTAGACAGTACAATGAGCAGTTCTTC.